The clone carrying this T cell receptor (beta chain) has just a few counts. The antigen remains unidentified. This sample is drawn from a study of T cell repertoires in cytomegalovirus infection. Regarding the study as a whole: In two of eight donors, the top clonotype was HLA-C-restricted CMV-specific.

One entry per CDR3 protein results from TCRdb running MiXCR on the reads. The data hold 450,000 to 650,000 distinct CDR3 sequences, with approximately 25% observed a single time. Germline CDR1 and CDR2: SGHNT and YENEEA. CDR3 length equals 18 residues. J lost 1 base, V lost 4 bases, and 10 bases had no gene match. The gene calls are TRBV11-3 and TRBJ2-1, with 10 nucleotides matching TRBD2. Sequencing was carried out using PBMCs. This TCR was recovered from a human donor in good health (CMV status not recorded). Some clones in this sample may be carry-over from other donors' samples. The CDR3 bases are TGTGCCAGCAGCTCCGCCCTGGGACTAGCGCCGTCCTACAATGAGCAGTTCTTC. Encoded protein: CASSSALGLAPSYNEQFF.